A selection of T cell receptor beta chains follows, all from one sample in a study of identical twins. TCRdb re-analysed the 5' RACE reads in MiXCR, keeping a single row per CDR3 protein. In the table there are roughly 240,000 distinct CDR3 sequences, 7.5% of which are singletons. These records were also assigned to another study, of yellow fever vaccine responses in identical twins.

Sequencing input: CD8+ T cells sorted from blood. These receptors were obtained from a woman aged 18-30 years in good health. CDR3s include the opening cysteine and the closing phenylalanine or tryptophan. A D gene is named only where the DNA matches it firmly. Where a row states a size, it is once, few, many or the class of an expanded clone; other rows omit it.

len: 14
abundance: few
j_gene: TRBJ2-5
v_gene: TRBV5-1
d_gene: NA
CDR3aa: CASSLIPIGETQYF
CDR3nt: TGCGCCAGCAGCTTGATCCCCATTGGGGAGACCCAGTACTTC

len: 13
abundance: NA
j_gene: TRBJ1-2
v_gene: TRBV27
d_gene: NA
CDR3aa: CASSLGGVDGYTF
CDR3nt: TGTGCCAGCAGTTTAGGAGGGGTAGATGGCTACACCTTC

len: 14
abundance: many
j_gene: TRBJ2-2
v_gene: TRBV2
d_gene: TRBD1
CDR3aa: CASSEVRGHGELFF
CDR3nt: TGTGCCAGCAGTGAGGTCAGGGGGCACGGGGAGCTGTTTTTT

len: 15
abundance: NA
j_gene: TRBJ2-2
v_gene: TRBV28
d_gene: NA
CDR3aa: CASSLSLVGAGEPFF
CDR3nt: TGTGCCAGCAGTTTGAGCTTGGTTGGGGCCGGGGAGCCGTTTTTT

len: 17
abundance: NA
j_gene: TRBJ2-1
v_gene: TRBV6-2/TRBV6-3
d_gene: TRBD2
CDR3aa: CASSLFGSGRVHNEQFF
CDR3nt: TGTGCCAGCAGTCTCTTTGGCAGCGGGAGGGTGCACAATGAGCAGTTCTTC

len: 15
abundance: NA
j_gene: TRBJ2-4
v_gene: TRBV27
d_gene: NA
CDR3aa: CASSRTVEGKNIQYF
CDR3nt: TGTGCCAGCAGTCGGACAGTAGAAGGCAAAAACATTCAGTACTTC

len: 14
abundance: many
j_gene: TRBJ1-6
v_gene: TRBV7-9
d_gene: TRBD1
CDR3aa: CASSSRTGDSPLHF
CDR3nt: TGTGCCAGCAGCTCCAGGACAGGGGATTCACCCCTCCACTTT

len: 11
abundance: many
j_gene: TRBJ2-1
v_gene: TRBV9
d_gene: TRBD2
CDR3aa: CASSAGGEQFF
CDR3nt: TGTGCCAGCAGCGCGGGGGGTGAGCAGTTCTTC

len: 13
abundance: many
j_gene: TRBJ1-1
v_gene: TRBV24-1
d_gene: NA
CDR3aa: CATSDTDNTEAFF
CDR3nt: TGTGCCACCAGTGACACAGACAACACTGAAGCTTTCTTT

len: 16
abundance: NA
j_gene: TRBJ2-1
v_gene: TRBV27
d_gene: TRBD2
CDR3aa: CASSLTDSGSSNEQFF
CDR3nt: TGTGCCAGCAGTTTAACTGATAGCGGGAGCTCAAATGAGCAGTTCTTC

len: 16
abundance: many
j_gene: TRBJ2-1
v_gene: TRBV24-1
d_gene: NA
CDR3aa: CATSDLEGASYNEQFF
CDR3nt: TGTGCCACCAGTGATTTGGAGGGAGCCTCCTACAATGAGCAGTTCTTC

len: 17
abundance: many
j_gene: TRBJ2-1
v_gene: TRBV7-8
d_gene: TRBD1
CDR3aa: CASSLLEGQGIYNEQFF
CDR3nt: TGTGCCAGCAGCTTACTCGAGGGACAGGGGATCTACAATGAGCAGTTCTTC

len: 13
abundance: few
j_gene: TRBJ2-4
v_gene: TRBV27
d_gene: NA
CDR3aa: CASRTGTKNIQYF
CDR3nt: TGTGCCAGCAGGACGGGGACCAAAAACATTCAGTACTTC